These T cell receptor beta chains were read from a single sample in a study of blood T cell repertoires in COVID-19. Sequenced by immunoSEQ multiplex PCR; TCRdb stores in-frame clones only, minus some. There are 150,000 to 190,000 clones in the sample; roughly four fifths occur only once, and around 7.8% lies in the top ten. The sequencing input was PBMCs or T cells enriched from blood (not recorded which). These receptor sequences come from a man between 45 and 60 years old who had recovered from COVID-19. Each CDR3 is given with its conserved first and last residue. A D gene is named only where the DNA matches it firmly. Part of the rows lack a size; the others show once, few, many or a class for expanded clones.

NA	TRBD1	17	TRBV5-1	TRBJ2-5	TGCGCCAGTAAACCGGGACAGGGACTTACTACCCAAGAGACCCAGTACTTC	CASKPGQGLTTQETQYF
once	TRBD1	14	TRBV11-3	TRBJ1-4	TGTGCCAGCAGCTTCGACAGGGCGGGTGAAAAACTGTTTTTT	CASSFDRAGEKLFF
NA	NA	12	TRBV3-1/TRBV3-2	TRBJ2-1	TGTGCCAGCAGCCAAGAAACAAATGAGCAGTTCTTC	CASSQETNEQFF
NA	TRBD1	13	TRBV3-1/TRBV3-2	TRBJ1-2	TGTGCCAGCAATCTACAGGGGGCGCCCGGCTACACCTTC	CASNLQGAPGYTF
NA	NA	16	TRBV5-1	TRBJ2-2	TGCGCCAGCAGCTTGAGGGCGCAGGGTGGCACCGGGGAGCTGTTTTTT	CASSLRAQGGTGELFF
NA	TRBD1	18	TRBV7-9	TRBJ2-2	TGTGCCAGCAGCAACATCCTAAGCCGACAGGGTGGCACCGGGGAGCTGTTTTTT	CASSNILSRQGGTGELFF
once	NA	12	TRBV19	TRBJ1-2	TGTGCCAGTAGGTTACCGGGGGATGGCTACACCTTC	CASRLPGDGYTF
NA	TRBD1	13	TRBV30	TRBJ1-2	TGTGCCTGGAGTGCACAGGGGGTAGGTGGCTACACCTTC	CAWSAQGVGGYTF
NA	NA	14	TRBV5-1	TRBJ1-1	TGCGCCAGCAGCTTGGCTATTGAGAACACTGAAGCTTTCTTT	CASSLAIENTEAFF
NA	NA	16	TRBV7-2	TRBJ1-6	TGTGCCAGCAGCCACGGACACCTGCTTAGTAATTCACCCCTCCACTTT	CASSHGHLLSNSPLHF
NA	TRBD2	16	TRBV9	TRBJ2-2	TGTGCCAGCAGCGTGACTAGCGGGGGGAACACCGGGGAGCTGTTTTTT	CASSVTSGGNTGELFF
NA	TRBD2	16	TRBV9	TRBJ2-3	TGTGCCAGCAGCGTAGTGGGAGCGGGGGCCACAGATACGCAGTATTTT	CASSVVGAGATDTQYF
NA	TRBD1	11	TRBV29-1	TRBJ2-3	TGCAGCGTGGACAGGGGCCGCTCGCAGTATTTT	CSVDRGRSQYF
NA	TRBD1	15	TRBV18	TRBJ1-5	TGTGCCAGCTCACCCGACAGGGTGGGCGCTCAGCCCCAGCATTTT	CASSPDRVGAQPQHF
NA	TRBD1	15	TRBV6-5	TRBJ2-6	TGTGCCAGCAGAAGGGACAGCTCTGGGGCCAACGTCCTGACTTTC	CASRRDSSGANVLTF
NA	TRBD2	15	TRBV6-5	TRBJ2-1	TGTGCCAGCAGGCGACGACTAGCGGGGAACAATGAGCAGTTCTTC	CASRRRLAGNNEQFF
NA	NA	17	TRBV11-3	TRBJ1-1	TGTGCCAGCAGTAACCCGGGGGGAACAGGGATCGGAACTGAAGCTTTCTTT	CASSNPGGTGIGTEAFF
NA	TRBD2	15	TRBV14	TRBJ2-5	TGTGCCAGCAGAAAATCCTGGGGGGGGTCGGAGACCCAGTACTTC	CASRKSWGGSETQYF
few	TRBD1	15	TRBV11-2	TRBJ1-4	TGTGCCAGCAGCTCCTACAGGGGGAAGAATGAAAAACTGTTTTTT	CASSSYRGKNEKLFF
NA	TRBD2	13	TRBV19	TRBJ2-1	TGTGCCAGTAGCCATGCCTCCCGGGACTATCCGTTCTTC	CASSHASRDYPFF
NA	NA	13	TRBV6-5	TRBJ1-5	TGTGCCAGCAAATGGACAGACAATCAGCCCCAGCATTTT	CASKWTDNQPQHF
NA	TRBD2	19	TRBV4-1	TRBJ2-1	TGCGCCAGCAGCCAAGACGGGACCGCGGGGGGGGTTTCCTACAATGAGCAGTTCTTC	CASSQDGTAGGVSYNEQFF